The T cell receptor beta chain under discussion was sequenced for a study of blood T cell repertoires in COVID-19. Across the study: The samples span acute and convalescent COVID-19 from the United States, Italy and Spain. PBMCs, B-cell-depleted T cells, or T cells were the source of the cDNA or gDNA that made up the material.

In the original analysis: Reference gene primer amplification in the assay estimated nucleated cell counts. Profiled with immunoSEQ multiplex PCR; TCRdb holds only in-frame clones, not every one. The V and J calls and clone size were taken over from that table, and D and trimming were inferred from the DNA. Of about 170,000 clones detected, over 70% appear once; the ten largest clones hold more than 7%. The CDR3 has 14 residues. Germline V gene sequence: CDR1 LNHDA, CDR2 SQIVND (reference sequence). Trimming took 5 bases from V and 8 from J; bases not matched to a gene: 6. The source material was peripheral blood. This receptor was taken from an elderly woman with active or convalescent COVID-19. The chain joins TRBV19 to TRBJ1-4; 9 bases align to TRBD1. CDR3 DNA sequence: TGTGCCAGTAGTCTGGGACAGGGTTTGGAAAAACTGTTTTTT. It specifies CASSLGQGLEKLFF.